These T cell receptor beta chains were read from a single sample in a study of T cells after yellow fever vaccination. MiXCR was run by TCRdb on the 5' RACE reads, yielding one entry per CDR3 protein. Of around 320,000 distinct CDR3 sequences in the sample, approximately 8% were seen once. Sequences were derived from CD4+ T cells sorted from PBMCs, sampled 5 days after the yellow fever booster vaccination. Receptors originate from a man younger than 35 who received the YFV17D yellow fever vaccine. CDR3s include the opening cysteine and the closing phenylalanine or tryptophan. D genes are given only for firm matches. A clone size is listed for some rows: how often the clone was seen (once, few, many), or a class if it is expanded.

TRBD1	TRBJ2-7	few	TRBV20-1	CSASRGDRGPYEQYF	TGCAGTGCTAGTAGAGGTGACAGGGGCCCCTACGAGCAGTACTTC
.	TRBJ1-4	many	TRBV28	CASSFPRDEKLFF	TGTGCCAGCAGTTTTCCGAGGGATGAAAAACTGTTTTTT
TRBD2	TRBJ2-2	.	TRBV20-1	CSARDWASGESGELFF	TGCAGTGCTAGAGATTGGGCTAGCGGGGAGTCCGGGGAGCTGTTTTTT
.	TRBJ1-2	.	TRBV6-1	CASSEKGDYGYTF	TGTGCCAGCAGTGAAAAGGGGGACTATGGCTACACCTTC
.	TRBJ2-3	.	TRBV11-2	CASSLDERVLGTDTQYF	TGTGCCAGCAGCTTAGATGAACGAGTACTCGGCACAGATACGCAGTATTTT
.	TRBJ2-3	many	TRBV4-3	CASSRASEEDTQYF	TGCGCCAGCAGCCGAGCTAGCGAAGAAGATACGCAGTATTTT
TRBD1	TRBJ1-6	.	TRBV2	CASSDRGSGNSPLHF	TGTGCCAGCAGTGACAGGGGGTCGGGTAATTCACCCCTCCACTTT
.	TRBJ2-7	few	TRBV18	CASSPGLQGGNYEQYF	TGTGCCAGCTCACCAGGCCTACAGGGAGGGAACTACGAGCAGTACTTC
.	TRBJ2-1	.	TRBV20-1	CSAARRYSYNEQFF	TGCAGTGCTGCGAGAAGATACTCCTACAATGAGCAGTTCTTC
.	TRBJ1-6	few	TRBV19	CASRPQEGRNSPLHF	TGTGCCAGTAGACCACAGGAGGGACGAAATTCACCCCTCCACTTT
.	TRBJ1-3	few	TRBV4-1	CASSQAEFGNTIYF	TGCGCCAGCAGCCAAGCCGAATTCGGAAACACCATATATTTT
.	TRBJ1-6	few	TRBV25-1	CASSGEADYNSPLHF	TGTGCCAGCAGTGGGGAAGCGGACTATAATTCACCCCTCCACTTT
.	TRBJ1-3	.	TRBV28	CASSWGYSGNTIYF	TGTGCCAGCAGTTGGGGGTACTCTGGAAACACCATATATTTT
TRBD1	TRBJ2-1	few	TRBV7-2	CASSFQTGLSTEQFF	TGTGCCAGCAGCTTTCAGACAGGGTTGTCTACTGAGCAGTTCTTC
.	TRBJ2-1	.	TRBV20-1	CSARVGAYNEQFF	TGCAGTGCTAGAGTGGGGGCCTACAATGAGCAGTTCTTC
.	TRBJ2-2	few	TRBV5-1	CASSLAGEAGELFF	TGCGCCAGCAGCTTGGCTGGGGAAGCCGGGGAGCTGTTTTTT
TRBD1	TRBJ1-2	many	TRBV6-5	CASSYPPPGQGAIFYGYTF	TGTGCCAGCAGTTATCCCCCACCGGGACAGGGGGCAATATTCTATGGCTACACCTTC
.	TRBJ2-7	few	TRBV6-2/TRBV6-3	CASSPGHSADEQYF	TGTGCCAGCAGTCCGGGACACTCAGCTGACGAGCAGTACTTC
TRBD1	TRBJ1-6	many	TRBV5-1	CASCDRDNSPLHF	TGCGCCAGCTGTGACAGGGATAATTCACCCCTCCACTTT
.	TRBJ2-5	few	TRBV3-1	CASGYREETQYF	TGTGCCAGCGGATACAGGGAAGAGACCCAGTACTTC
TRBD2	TRBJ2-2	few	TRBV4-2	CASSQLRGLATNTGELFF	TGTGCCAGCAGCCAACTGCGCGGACTAGCGACGAACACCGGGGAGCTGTTTTTT
.	TRBJ1-3	.	TRBV9	CASSVAGGAGNTIYF	TGTGCCAGCAGCGTAGCTGGTGGCGCTGGAAACACCATATATTTT
TRBD1	TRBJ1-6	few	TRBV20-1	CSARDTGGNSPLHF	TGCAGTGCTAGAGATACAGGGGGGAATTCACCCCTCCACTTT
.	TRBJ2-1	.	TRBV18	CASSPPSQGHNEQFF	TGTGCCAGCTCACCACCGTCACAGGGCCACAATGAGCAGTTCTTC
.	TRBJ1-2	many	TRBV4-1	CASSQVRSRRGRGNYGYTF	TGCGCCAGCAGCCAAGTACGTTCTAGGAGGGGAAGAGGGAACTATGGCTACACCTTC
.	TRBJ2-3	few	TRBV4-3	CASSQEQSTDTQYF	TGCGCCAGCAGCCAAGAGCAGAGCACAGATACGCAGTATTTT
.	TRBJ2-3	many	TRBV11-2	CASSYGLSTDTQYF	TGTGCCAGCAGCTACGGGCTAAGCACAGATACGCAGTATTTT
TRBD2	TRBJ2-5	.	TRBV6-6	CASRIRLAGGQETQYF	TGTGCCAGCAGGATACGACTAGCGGGGGGCCAAGAGACCCAGTACTTC
TRBD1	TRBJ1-1	few	TRBV5-5	CASSFRDRGSSEAFF	TGTGCCAGCAGCTTCCGGGACAGGGGATCCAGTGAAGCTTTCTTT
.	TRBJ1-1	.	TRBV5-1	CASSLVPELTEAFF	TGCGCCAGCAGCTTGGTTCCAGAACTCACTGAAGCTTTCTTT
.	TRBJ2-2	.	TRBV14	CASSRQYGDTGELFF	TGTGCCAGCAGCCGACAATACGGGGACACCGGGGAGCTGTTTTTT
.	TRBJ2-3	many	TRBV4-1	CASSGSPDTQYF	TGCGCCAGCAGCGGGAGTCCAGATACGCAGTATTTT
.	TRBJ2-2	few	TRBV5-5	CASTERGGITGELFF	TGTGCCAGCACCGAGAGGGGCGGGATCACCGGGGAGCTGTTTTTT
.	TRBJ1-6	.	TRBV27	CASSTSGTSYSPLHF	TGTGCCAGCAGTACATCCGGGACATCCTATTCACCCCTCCACTTT
TRBD1	TRBJ2-3	.	TRBV9	CASSVSSGQRLTSTDTQYF	TGTGCCAGCAGCGTAAGCTCGGGACAGAGACTAACTAGCACAGATACGCAGTATTTT
TRBD2	TRBJ2-3	.	TRBV9	CASTPTSGGNTQYF	TGTGCCAGCACCCCCACTAGCGGGGGTAATACGCAGTATTTT
.	TRBJ2-7	few	TRBV5-1	CASSLPGSSYEQYF	TGCGCCAGCAGCTTGCCGGGGAGCTCCTACGAGCAGTACTTC
TRBD1	TRBJ2-5	.	TRBV20-1	CSAGQGQETQYF	TGCAGTGCTGGACAGGGACAAGAGACCCAGTACTTC
.	TRBJ2-4	.	TRBV6-2/TRBV6-3	CASSYQGSAKNIQYF	TGTGCCAGCAGTTACCAGGGTTCAGCCAAAAACATTCAGTACTTC
TRBD1	TRBJ2-3	few	TRBV19	CATSIGTGAITDTQYF	TGTGCCACCAGTATAGGTACAGGGGCTATCACAGATACGCAGTATTTT
.	TRBJ1-1	.	TRBV29-1	CSVETASGSGAFF	TGCAGCGTTGAAACGGCCTCGGGGAGCGGAGCTTTCTTT
TRBD1	TRBJ1-2	few	TRBV11-2	CASSGQGSIRYGYTF	TGTGCCAGCAGCGGACAGGGATCGATTCGCTATGGCTACACCTTC
.	TRBJ1-5	few	TRBV5-1	CASSLTGFNQPQHF	TGCGCCAGCAGCTTGACAGGCTTCAATCAGCCCCAGCATTTT
.	TRBJ1-4	many	TRBV4-1	CASRPIPTAYEKLFF	TGCGCCAGCAGACCCATCCCGACAGCGTACGAAAAACTGTTTTTT
.	TRBJ1-6	many	TRBV27	CASSLSPGWYNSPLHF	TGTGCCAGCAGTTTATCCCCAGGGTGGTATAATTCACCCCTCCACTTT
TRBD1	TRBJ2-6	many	TRBV12-3/TRBV12-4	CASSHRGSGANVLTF	TGTGCCAGCAGCCACAGGGGCTCTGGGGCCAACGTCCTGACTTTC
.	TRBJ2-2	many	TRBV5-1	CASRYRTSNTGELFF	TGCGCCAGCAGGTACAGGACATCGAACACCGGGGAGCTGTTTTTT
.	TRBJ1-2	many	TRBV7-8	CASSRTQGSYGYTF	TGTGCCAGCAGCCGAACTCAGGGCAGCTATGGCTACACCTTC
.	TRBJ1-2	.	TRBV15	CATSRDGKTNYGYTF	TGTGCCACCAGCAGAGATGGGAAAACAAACTATGGCTACACCTTC
TRBD1	TRBJ2-7	.	TRBV30	CAWSERDRVGEQYF	TGTGCCTGGAGTGAACGGGACAGGGTGGGGGAGCAGTACTTC
TRBD2	TRBJ2-3	.	TRBV5-1	CASSFFSGADGDTQYF	TGCGCCAGCAGCTTTTTCAGCGGGGCGGACGGAGATACGCAGTATTTT
.	TRBJ2-3	.	TRBV7-2	CASSGGGTDTQYF	TGTGCCAGCAGTGGCGGGGGCACAGATACGCAGTATTTT